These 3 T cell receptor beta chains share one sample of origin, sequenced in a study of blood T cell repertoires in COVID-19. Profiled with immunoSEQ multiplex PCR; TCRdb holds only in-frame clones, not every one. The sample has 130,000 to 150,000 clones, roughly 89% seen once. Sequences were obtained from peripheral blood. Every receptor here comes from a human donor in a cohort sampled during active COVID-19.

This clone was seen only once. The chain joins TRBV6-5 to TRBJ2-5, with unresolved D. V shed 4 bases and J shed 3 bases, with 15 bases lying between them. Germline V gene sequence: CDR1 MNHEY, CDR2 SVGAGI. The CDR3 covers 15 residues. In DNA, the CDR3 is TGTGCCAGCAGTTCCCCGTCAGGTCCTAAAGAGACCCAGTACTTC. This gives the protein CASSSPSGPKETQYF.

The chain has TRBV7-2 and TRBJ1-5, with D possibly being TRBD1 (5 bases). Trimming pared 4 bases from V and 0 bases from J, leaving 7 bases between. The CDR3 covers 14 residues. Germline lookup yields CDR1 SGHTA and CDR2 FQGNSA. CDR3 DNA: TGTGCCAGCAGCTCGACAGTTAGCAATCAGCCCCAGCATTTT. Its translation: CASSSTVSNQPQHF.

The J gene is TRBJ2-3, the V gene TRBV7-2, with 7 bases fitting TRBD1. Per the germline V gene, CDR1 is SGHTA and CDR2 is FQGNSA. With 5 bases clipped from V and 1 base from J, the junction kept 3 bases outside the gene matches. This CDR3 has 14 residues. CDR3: CASSLDRGTDTQYF. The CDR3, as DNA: TGTGCCAGCAGCCTCGACAGGGGCACAGATACGCAGTATTTT.